This section outlines one TCR beta chain sequence together with its context. The target antigen is unknown. This sample is drawn from a study of OX40 agonist ivuxolimab in advanced cancers. Profiling relied on immunoSEQ multiplex PCR, and the TCRdb table lists in-frame clones only, not all of them. The table lists about 67,000 clones, more than 75% of them singletons. Between the trimmed V and J ends, which lost 2 bases and 8 bases, there was a span of 17 bases. Germline lookup yields CDR1 SEHNR and CDR2 FQNEAQ (reference sequence). The CDR3 extends over 15 amino acids. The study's findings and limits: Blood T cells, both CD4+ and CD8+, expanded clonally by week 6 at 0.1 to 3.0 mg/kg.

The clonotype comes from an adult with an advanced solid tumor such as melanoma, head and neck, liver or kidney cancer. The sample here was CD4+ or CD8+ T cells sorted from blood, taken in a trial of the OX40 agonist ivuxolimab. The V gene is TRBV7-9, the J gene TRBJ2-3; either TRBD1 or TRBD2 may fit D (5 bases each). The CDR3 bases are TGTGCCAGCAGCTTATGGGACCTGACTTCGGGTACGCAGTATTTT. Translated: CASSLWDLTSGTQYF. Drawing the rest from reference TRBV7-9 and TRBJ2-3, the complete variable domain is DTGVSQNPRHKITKRGQNVTFRCDPISEHNRLYWYRQTLGQGPEFLTYFQNEAQLEKSRLLSDRFSAERPKGSFSTLEIQRTEQGDSAMYLCASSLWDLTSGTQYFGPGTRLTVL.